This TCR beta chain was documented in a study of monozygotic twins with inflammatory bowel disease. Overall study findings and caveats: In these data, no single strong IBD-associated signal or clonotype received support.

Germline-derived CDR1 and CDR2 are SGHNT and YYREEE (reference sequence). The CDR3 spans 15 residues. With regard to this clonotype: The antigen is not known.

Template switching added UMIs carrying a 6-nucleotide sample barcode. TCRdb processed the 5' RACE reads again and assigns one entry to each CDR3 protein, with no DNA. Here the sample table reports about 200,000 distinct CDR3 sequences. Input material: blood. The rearrangement links TRBV5-4 to TRBJ2-5; TCRdb indicates TRBD2, and absent DNA this call remains unverified. This receptor was identified in a human donor with ulcerative colitis or Crohn's disease, or a healthy co-twin of an affected twin (not recorded which). The CDR3 here is CASSSSGRARETQYF. The entire variable domain, with the rest obtained from reference TRBV5-4 and TRBJ2-5, is as follows: ETGVTQSPTHLIKTRGQQVTLRCSSQSGHNTVSWYQQALGQGPQFIFQYYREEENGRGNFPPRFSGLQFPNYSSELNVNALELDDSALYLCASSSSGRARETQYFGPGTRLLVL.